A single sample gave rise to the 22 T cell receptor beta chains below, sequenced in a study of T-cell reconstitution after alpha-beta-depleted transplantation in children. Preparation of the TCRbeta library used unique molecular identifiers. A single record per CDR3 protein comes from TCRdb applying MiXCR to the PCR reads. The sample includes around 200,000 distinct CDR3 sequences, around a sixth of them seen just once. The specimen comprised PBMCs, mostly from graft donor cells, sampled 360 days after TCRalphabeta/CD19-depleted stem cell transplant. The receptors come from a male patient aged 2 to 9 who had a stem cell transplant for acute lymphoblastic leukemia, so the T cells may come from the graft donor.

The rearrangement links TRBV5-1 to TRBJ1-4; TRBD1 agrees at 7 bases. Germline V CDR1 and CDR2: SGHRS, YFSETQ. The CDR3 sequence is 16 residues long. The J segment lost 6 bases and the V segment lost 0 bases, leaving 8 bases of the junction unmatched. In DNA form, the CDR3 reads TGCGCCAGCAGCTTGGTTCAGGGGGAGTCATATGAAAAACTGTTTTTT. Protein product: CASSLVQGESYEKLFF.

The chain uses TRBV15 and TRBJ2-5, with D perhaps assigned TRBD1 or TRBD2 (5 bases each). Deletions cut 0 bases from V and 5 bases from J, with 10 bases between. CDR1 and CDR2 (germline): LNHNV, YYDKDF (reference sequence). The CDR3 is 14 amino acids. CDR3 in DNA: TGTGCCACCAGCAGAGATCCGGGACCCGAGACCCAGTACTTC. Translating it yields CATSRDPGPETQYF.

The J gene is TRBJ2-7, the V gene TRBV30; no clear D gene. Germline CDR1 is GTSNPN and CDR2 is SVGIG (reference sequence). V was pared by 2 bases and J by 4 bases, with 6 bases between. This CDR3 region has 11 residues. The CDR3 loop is CAWSQNYEQYF. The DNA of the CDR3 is TGTGCCTGGAGTCAAAATTACGAGCAGTACTTC. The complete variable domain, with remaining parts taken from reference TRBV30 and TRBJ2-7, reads SQTIHQWPATLVQPVGSPLSLECTVEGTSNPNLYWYRQAAGRGLQLLFYSVGIGQISSEVPQNLSASRPQDRQFILSSKKLLLSDSGFYLCAWSQNYEQYFGPGTRLTVT.

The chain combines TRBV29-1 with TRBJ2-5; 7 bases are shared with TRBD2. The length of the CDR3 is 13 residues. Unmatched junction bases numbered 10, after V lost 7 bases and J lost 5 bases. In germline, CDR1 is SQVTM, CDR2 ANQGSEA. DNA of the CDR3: TGCAGCGCCCCGTCGTGGGGAGGGGAGACCCAGTACTTC. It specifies CSAPSWGGETQYF.

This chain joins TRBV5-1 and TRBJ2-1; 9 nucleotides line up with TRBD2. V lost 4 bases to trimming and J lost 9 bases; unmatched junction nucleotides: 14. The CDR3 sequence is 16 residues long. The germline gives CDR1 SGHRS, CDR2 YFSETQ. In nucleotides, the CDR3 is TGCGCCAGCAGCAGACACTGGGCTAGCGGGAATCGTGAGCAGTTCTTC. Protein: CASSRHWASGNREQFF.

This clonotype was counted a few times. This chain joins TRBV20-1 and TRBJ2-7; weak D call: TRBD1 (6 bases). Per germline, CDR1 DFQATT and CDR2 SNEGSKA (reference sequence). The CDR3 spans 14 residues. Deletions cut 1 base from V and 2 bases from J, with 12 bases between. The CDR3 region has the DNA TGCAGTGCTAGAGGCCGGACAGCAACCTACGAGCAGTACTTC. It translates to CSARGRTATYEQYF.

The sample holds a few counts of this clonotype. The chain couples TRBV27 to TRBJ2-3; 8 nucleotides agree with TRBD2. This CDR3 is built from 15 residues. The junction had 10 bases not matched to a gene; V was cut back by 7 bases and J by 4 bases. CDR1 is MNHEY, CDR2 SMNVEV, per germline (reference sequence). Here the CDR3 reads CASTGRGGPSDTQYF. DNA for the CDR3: TGTGCCAGCACTGGTCGGGGGGGCCCTTCAGATACGCAGTATTTT.

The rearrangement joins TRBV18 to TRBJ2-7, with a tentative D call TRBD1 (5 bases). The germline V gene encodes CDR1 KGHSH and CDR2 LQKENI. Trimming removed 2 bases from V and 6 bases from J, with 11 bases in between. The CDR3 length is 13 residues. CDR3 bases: TGTGCCAGCTCACCAAGGGGATCTGGCGAGCAGTACTTC. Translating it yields CASSPRGSGEQYF.

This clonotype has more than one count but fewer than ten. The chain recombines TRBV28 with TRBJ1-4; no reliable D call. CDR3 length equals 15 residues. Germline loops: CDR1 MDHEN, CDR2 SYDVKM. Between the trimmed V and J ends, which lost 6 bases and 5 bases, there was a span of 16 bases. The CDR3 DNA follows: TGTGCCAGCAGCCCCTCACAGTTACTAAATGAAAAACTGTTTTTT. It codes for CASSPSQLLNEKLFF.

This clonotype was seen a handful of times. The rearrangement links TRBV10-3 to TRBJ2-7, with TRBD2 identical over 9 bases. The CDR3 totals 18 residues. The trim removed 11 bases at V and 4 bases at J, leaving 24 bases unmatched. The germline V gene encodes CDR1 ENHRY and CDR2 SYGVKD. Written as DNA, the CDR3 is TGTGCCCAACCGACGAGGGCGCCCGGGACTAGCTGGTGGTACGAGCAGTACTTC. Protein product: CAQPTRAPGTSWWYEQYF.

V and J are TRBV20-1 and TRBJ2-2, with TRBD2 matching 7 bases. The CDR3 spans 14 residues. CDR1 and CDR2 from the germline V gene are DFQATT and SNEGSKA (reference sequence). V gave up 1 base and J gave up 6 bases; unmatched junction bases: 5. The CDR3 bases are TGCAGTGCTAGAGGCGCTAGCGGCGCCGGGGAGCTGTTTTTT. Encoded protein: CSARGASGAGELFF.

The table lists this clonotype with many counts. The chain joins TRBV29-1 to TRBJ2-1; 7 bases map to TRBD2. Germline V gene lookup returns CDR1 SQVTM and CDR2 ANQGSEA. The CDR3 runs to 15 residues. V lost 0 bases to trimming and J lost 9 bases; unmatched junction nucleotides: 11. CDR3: CSVEDRGLVTGEQFF. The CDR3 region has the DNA TGCAGCGTTGAAGACCGTGGACTAGTCACTGGTGAGCAGTTCTTC.

The CDR3 here is CASGTRTGSTGELFF. CDR3 nucleotide sequence: TGTGCCAGCGGGACTCGGACAGGGAGTACCGGGGAGCTGTTTTTT. The genes are TRBV16 and TRBJ2-2; 8 bases are a match to TRBD1. The trim removed 8 bases at V and 5 bases at J, leaving 10 bases unmatched. Per the germline V gene, CDR1 is KGHSY and CDR2 is FQNENV. The CDR3 length is 15 residues.

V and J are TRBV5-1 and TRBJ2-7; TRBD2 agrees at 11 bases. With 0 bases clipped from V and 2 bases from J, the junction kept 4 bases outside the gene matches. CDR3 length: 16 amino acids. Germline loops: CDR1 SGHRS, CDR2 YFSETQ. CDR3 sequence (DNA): TGCGCCAGCAGCTTGGGGCCGGGACTAGCGGCCTACGAGCAGTACTTC. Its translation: CASSLGPGLAAYEQYF.

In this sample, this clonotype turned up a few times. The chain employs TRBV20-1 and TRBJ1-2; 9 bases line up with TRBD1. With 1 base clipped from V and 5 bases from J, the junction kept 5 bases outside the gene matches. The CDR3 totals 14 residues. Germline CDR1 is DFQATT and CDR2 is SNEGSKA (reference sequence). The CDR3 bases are TGCAGTGCTAGAGTAATGGACAGGGGATATGGCTACACCTTC. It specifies CSARVMDRGYGYTF.

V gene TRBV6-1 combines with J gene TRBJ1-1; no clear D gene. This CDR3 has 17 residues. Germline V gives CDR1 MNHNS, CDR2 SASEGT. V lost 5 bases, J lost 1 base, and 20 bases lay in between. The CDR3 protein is CASSLGRRPLGNTEAFF. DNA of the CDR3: TGTGCCAGCAGTCTGGGGAGAAGGCCCCTTGGGAACACTGAAGCTTTCTTT.

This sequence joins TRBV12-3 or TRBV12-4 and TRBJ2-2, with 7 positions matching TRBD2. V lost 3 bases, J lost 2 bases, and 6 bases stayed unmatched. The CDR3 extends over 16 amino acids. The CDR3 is CASSLGLADNTGELFF. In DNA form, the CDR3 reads TGTGCCAGCAGTTTGGGTCTAGCGGACAACACCGGGGAGCTGTTTTTT.

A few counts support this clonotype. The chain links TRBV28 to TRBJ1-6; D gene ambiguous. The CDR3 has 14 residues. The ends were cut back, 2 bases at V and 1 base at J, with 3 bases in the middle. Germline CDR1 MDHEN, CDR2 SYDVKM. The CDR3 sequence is CASSLRSYNSPLHF. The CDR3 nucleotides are TGTGCCAGCAGTTTAAGGTCCTATAATTCACCCCTCCACTTT.

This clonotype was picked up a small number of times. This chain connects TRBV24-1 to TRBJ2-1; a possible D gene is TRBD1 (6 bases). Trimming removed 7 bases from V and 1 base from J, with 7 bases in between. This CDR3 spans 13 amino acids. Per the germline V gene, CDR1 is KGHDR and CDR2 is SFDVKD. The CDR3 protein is CATRDRSYNEQFF. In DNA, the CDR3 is TGTGCCACCAGGGACAGATCCTACAATGAGCAGTTCTTC.

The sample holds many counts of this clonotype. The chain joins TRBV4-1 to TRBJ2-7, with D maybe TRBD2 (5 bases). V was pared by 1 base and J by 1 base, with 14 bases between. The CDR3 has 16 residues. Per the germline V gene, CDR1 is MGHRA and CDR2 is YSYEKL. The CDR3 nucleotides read TGCGCCAGCAGCCAAGGCCCAAGCCGGGAATCCTACGAGCAGTACTTC. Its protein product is CASSQGPSRESYEQYF.

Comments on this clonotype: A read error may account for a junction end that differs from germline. Written as DNA, the CDR3 is TGCGTCAGCAGCCGAGGAGCAGGGGGCTTCGGAGAGACCCAGTACTTC. It codes for CVSSRGAGGFGETQYF. The chain employs TRBV4-3 and TRBJ2-5; 8 bases are shared with TRBD1. The CDR3 is 16 residues long. Germline V gene sequence: CDR1 LGHNA, CDR2 YSLEER.

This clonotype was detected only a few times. The CDR3 coding sequence is TGTGCCAGCAGTTACTCATTGGGGGGTGGGGAGCAGTACTTC. Encoded protein: CASSYSLGGGEQYF. The chain combines TRBV6-5 with TRBJ2-7; D might be TRBD2 (6 bases). Per the germline V gene, CDR1 is MNHEY and CDR2 is SVGAGI. V shed 0 bases and J shed 7 bases, with 13 bases lying between them. The CDR3 spans 14 residues.